This record looks at one TCR beta chain sequence and its context. The record originates from a study of cytomegalovirus exposure and HLA in healthy donors. The CDR3 runs 14 residues. Germline V gene data show CDR1 as LNHDA and CDR2 as SQIVND (reference sequence). Trimming at V came to 3 bases and at J to 7 bases, leaving 8 bases not matched to a gene. PCR involved 60 Vbeta and 13 Jbeta primers. The repertoire was sequenced with immunoSEQ multiplex PCR; TCRdb's copy has only in-frame clones and lacks some. The sample contains over 110,000 clones, around 78% of which appear only once. The receptor was isolated from a woman aged 40 to 50 in good health and CMV-seropositive. The specimen was PBMCs. The chain links TRBV19 to TRBJ2-7; 8 nucleotides match TRBD1. Written as DNA, the CDR3 is TGTGCCAGTAGTATGAAGGACAGGGTGAGGGAGCAGTACTTC. Amino acid sequence: CASSMKDRVREQYF.